The 19 T cell receptor beta chains below were found in one sample sequenced in a study of beta chain features in type 1 diabetes. The study reverse transcribed the entire isolated RNA, so it sequenced expressed TCRB transcripts. TCRdb keeps only in-frame clones here, not all; method: immunoSEQ multiplex PCR. The table shows some 270,000 clones, with 8% occurring only once. The sequencing input was central memory CD4+ T cells from blood. The source is a woman between 18 and 29 years old in good health.

This sequence joins TRBV5-1 and TRBJ2-7, with 8 positions matching TRBD1. Trimming took 5 bases from V and 5 from J; bases not matched to a gene: 9. This CDR3 spans 14 amino acids. Germline V gene data show CDR1 as SGHRS and CDR2 as YFSETQ. Here the CDR3 DNA reads TGCGCCAGCAGAAGGACAGGGAGTGTGGACGAGCAGTACGTC. This encodes CASRRTGSVDEQYV.

This clone was counted between two and nine times. This chain connects TRBV6-1 to TRBJ1-5; the D is unclear. The V and J ends lost 0 bases and 6 bases respectively, with 15 bases between them. Germline CDR1 is MNHNS and CDR2 is SASEGT. The CDR3 contains 16 residues. The CDR3: CASSEAGGLGGQPQHF. For the CDR3, the DNA is TGTGCCAGCAGTGAAGCTGGAGGTCTCGGAGGTCAGCCCCAGCATTTT.

This clone was recorded a few times. This chain links TRBV5-1 with TRBJ1-5; D is undetermined. The CDR3 is made up of 15 amino acids. Trimming removed 4 bases from V and 3 bases from J, with 14 bases in between. Germline V gene lookup returns CDR1 SGHRS and CDR2 YFSETQ. This chain's CDR3 is CASSPDGRTNQPQHF. The CDR3 DNA reads as TGCGCCAGCAGCCCGGACGGTAGGACCAATCAGCCCCAGCATTTT.

About this clone itself: Other nucleotide sequences in the sample specify the same CDR3. The chain carries TRBV18 and TRBJ2-5; TRBD1 agrees at 7 bases. Per germline, CDR1 KGHSH and CDR2 LQKENI. The CDR3 consists of 13 residues. V gave up 6 bases and J gave up 5 bases; unmatched junction bases: 6. In DNA, the CDR3 is TGTGCCAGCTCGCCCCGACAGGGTGAGACCCAGTACTTC. Its translation: CASSPRQGETQYF.

This chain links TRBV4-3 with TRBJ2-7; no clear D. The V end lost 2 bases, the J end lost 7 bases, and 18 bases lay between the germline ends. The CDR3 is made up of 15 amino acids. Germline V gene sequence: CDR1 LGHNA, CDR2 YSLEER. The CDR3 DNA follows: TGCGCCAGCAGCCAATCGGCCGCCTCCCTCGGTGAGCAGTACTTC. It specifies CASSQSAASLGEQYF.

The V and J genes are TRBV28 and TRBJ2-4; 11 nucleotides match TRBD2. Germline lookup yields CDR1 MDHEN and CDR2 SYDVKM. The CDR3 is made up of 16 amino acids. Losses at the gene ends were 0 bases for V and 3 bases for J; bases not matched to a gene: 1. As DNA, the CDR3 is TGTGCCAGCAGTTTATGGGGACTAGCGGACAAAAACATTCAGTACTTC. Translated, it gives CASSLWGLADKNIQYF.

This clone was counted ten times or more. This chain joins TRBV7-2 and TRBJ2-3; 7 bases agree with TRBD1. The CDR3 has 15 residues. From germline, CDR1 is SGHTA and CDR2 FQGNSA. Trimming took 4 bases from V and 0 from J; bases not matched to a gene: 4. The DNA for the CDR3 is TGTGCCAGCAGCTCCAGGGACAGAAGCACAGATACGCAGTATTTT. This codes for CASSSRDRSTDTQYF. The variable domain in full, with the rest retrieved from reference TRBV7-2 and TRBJ2-3, is GAGVSQSPSNKVTEKGKDVELRCDPISGHTALYWYRQSLGQGLEFLIYFQGNSAPDKSGLPSDRFSAERTGGSVSTLTIQRTQQEDSAVYLCASSSRDRSTDTQYFGPGTRLTVL.

The chain joins TRBV7-3 to TRBJ2-1; 8 bases fit TRBD2. Trimming took 0 bases from V and 6 from J; bases not matched to a gene: 4. The CDR3 consists of 15 residues. CDR1 is SGHTA and CDR2 is FQGTGA in the germline V gene. The CDR3: CASSLTSGTSNEQFF. The CDR3 nucleotides are TGTGCCAGCAGCTTAACTTCCGGGACTAGCAATGAGCAGTTCTTC. Supplemented by reference TRBV7-3 and TRBJ2-1, the full variable domain reads GAGVSQTPSNKVTEKGKYVELRCDPISGHTALYWYRQSLGQGPEFLIYFQGTGAADDSGLPNDRFFAVRPEGSVSTLKIQRTERGDSAVYLCASSLTSGTSNEQFFGPGTRLTVL.

This clone showed up just a few times. The chain is built from TRBV7-2 and TRBJ2-7; 9 bases agree with TRBD2. CDR1 is SGHTA, CDR2 FQGNSA, per germline. The CDR3 is 14 amino acids. Trimming took 8 bases from V and 2 from J; bases not matched to a gene: 7. CDR3 DNA: TGTGCCAGCCGACTCGGACTAGCGACCTACGAGCAGTACTTC. The encoded protein is CASRLGLATYEQYF.

A few counts support this clone. V gene TRBV28 combines with J gene TRBJ1-5; D not resolved. The CDR3 contains 12 residues. Trimming took 5 bases from V and 4 from J, leaving 6 bases between them. Per the germline V gene, CDR1 is MDHEN and CDR2 is SYDVKM. CDR3 coding DNA: TGTGCCAGCAGTCTCATGAATCAGCCCCAGCATTTT. Its translation: CASSLMNQPQHF.

The J gene is TRBJ2-7, the V gene TRBV18, with D perhaps matching TRBD1 (5 bases). Germline V lookup: CDR1 KGHSH, CDR2 LQKENI. The CDR3 covers 14 residues. The V and J ends lost 5 bases and 0 bases respectively, with 11 bases between them. The CDR3 region is CASSFDSYSYEQYF. The CDR3 DNA is TGTGCCAGCTCATTCGACAGCTACTCCTACGAGCAGTACTTC.

This clone was seen a handful of times. The V call is TRBV5-4, the J call TRBJ2-3, with D hard to call. CDR1 is SGHNT, CDR2 YYREEE, per germline (reference sequence). The CDR3 contains 13 residues. V was trimmed by 6 bases and J by 0 bases, leaving 8 bases between them. The CDR3 loop is CASTVSSTDTQYF. DNA of the CDR3: TGTGCCAGCACCGTTTCTAGCACAGATACGCAGTATTTT.

The V gene is TRBV11-3, the J gene TRBJ2-3; D call uncertain. This CDR3 has 15 amino acids. Trimming removed 1 base from V and 0 bases from J, with 8 bases in between. Germline loops: CDR1 SGHNT, CDR2 YENEEA. The chain's CDR3 is CASSLGFGSTDTQYF. For the CDR3, the DNA is TGTGCCAGCAGCTTAGGGTTCGGTAGCACAGATACGCAGTATTTT.

This clone was recorded a few times. The V and J genes are TRBV7-2 and TRBJ1-4, with D unclear. The CDR3 runs to 15 residues. Trimming pared 2 bases from V and 4 bases from J, leaving 11 bases between. The germline V gene encodes CDR1 SGHTA and CDR2 FQGNSA. The CDR3 is CASSLRLSYNEKLFF. CDR3 DNA sequence: TGTGCCAGCAGCTTACGATTAAGTTATAATGAAAAACTGTTTTTT.

This clone was seen only a few times. The chain has TRBV28 and TRBJ2-7, with 7 bases aligning to TRBD2. The CDR3 contains 14 residues. After removal of 4 bases from V and 2 bases from J, the junction contained 5 bases not matched to a gene. Germline-derived CDR1 and CDR2 are MDHEN and SYDVKM. For the CDR3, the DNA is TGTGCCAGCAGTTCACCCGGGACTACCTACGAGCAGTACTTC. Its protein is CASSSPGTTYEQYF. Filled out from reference TRBV28 and TRBJ2-7, the complete variable domain reads DVKVTQSSRYLVKRTGEKVFLECVQDMDHENMFWYRQDPGLGLRLIYFSYDVKMKEKGDIPEGYSVSREKKERFSLILESASTNQTSMYLCASSSPGTTYEQYFGPGTRLTVT.

Only a few counts were recorded for this clone. The gene calls are TRBV14 and TRBJ2-2, with 7 bases identical to TRBD1. V was pared by 1 base and J by 6 bases, with 11 bases of the junction left unmatched. This CDR3 region has 17 residues. Germline-derived CDR1 and CDR2 are SGHDN and FVKESK. CDR3 bases: TGTGCCAGCAGCCAAGCGTTTGGACAGGAGGTTTCCGGGGAGCTGTTTTTT. This encodes CASSQAFGQEVSGELFF.

The CDR3 DNA reads TGTGCCAGCAGTTACAACGGGGATAGCAATCAGCCCCAGCATTTT. This translates into CASSYNGDSNQPQHF. The V gene is TRBV6-5, the J gene TRBJ1-5; D unclear. V gave up 2 bases and J gave up 0 bases, with 8 bases separating them. In germline, CDR1 is MNHEY, CDR2 SVGAGI. This CDR3 is 15 amino acids long.

The V call is TRBV7-2, the J call TRBJ2-7; 9 nucleotides agree with TRBD2. Germline CDR1 SGHTA, CDR2 FQGNSA. V lost 5 bases and J lost 4; bases outside the gene matches: 6. The length of the CDR3 is 14 residues. In DNA form, the CDR3 reads TGTGCCAGCAGCCCGAGCGGGAGGAGGTACGAGCAGTACTTC. This gives the protein CASSPSGRRYEQYF.

This clone was counted at least ten times. The V call is TRBV9, the J call TRBJ1-4, with D possibly being TRBD1 (5 bases). V dropped 4 bases and J dropped 7 bases, with 11 bases sitting between them. There are 13 residues in the CDR3. The V gene's germline CDR1 is SGDLS and CDR2 YYNGEE. CDR3 DNA sequence: TGTGCCAGCAGCCCTCGGGGGGGTGAAAAACTGTTTTTT. It specifies CASSPRGGEKLFF.